This T cell receptor (beta chain) was captured by sequencing in a study of T cells in localized non-small cell lung cancer. Points on this clone: What it recognizes is unknown.

With 5 bases clipped from V and 2 bases from J, the junction kept 11 bases outside the gene matches. The V gene's germline CDR1 is SGHTA and CDR2 FQGNSA. This CDR3 spans 17 amino acids. Measured with immunoSEQ multiplex PCR; TCRdb has only the in-frame clones, and not every one. The sample has about 70,000 clones, approximately 87% seen once; the top ten hold just over 20%. Study observations and caveats: The study linked higher blood T cell density to longer overall survival. Adjacent lung had a median about 57 of the 100 largest tumor clones. In uninvolved adjacent lung, T cell clonality reached its highest value, exceeding tumor.

The rearrangement joins TRBV7-2 to TRBJ2-2; 7 bases are shared with TRBD2. The sequence derives from a male donor at least 60 years old with stage III squamous cell lung carcinoma. The material sequenced was peripheral blood, taken before any cancer treatment. The CDR3 coding sequence is TGTGCCAGCAGCCCCTCCGCGGGGGAGATAAACACCGGGGAGCTGTTTTTT. It yields the protein CASSPSAGEINTGELFF.